Each of the 5 T cell receptor beta chains below was sequenced from the same sample in a study of cytomegalovirus exposure and HLA in healthy donors. Using immunoSEQ multiplex PCR, the repertoire was profiled, and TCRdb retains in-frame clones only, with some absent. The data contain more than 80,000 clones, about 96% of them singletons. Source material: PBMCs. These receptors all come from a woman aged 18-30 years in good health and CMV-seronegative.

The chain recombines TRBV6-5 with TRBJ1-5; D is undetermined. The CDR3 is 15 amino acids. Germline V gene data show CDR1 as MNHEY and CDR2 as SVGAGI. Trimming left V 0 bases short and J 4 bases short, with 10 bases between. CDR3 in DNA: TGTGCCAGCAGTTACTCGAGTACTCATAATCAGCCCCAGCATTTT. Protein sequence: CASSYSSTHNQPQHF.

The chain has TRBV28 and TRBJ1-5; TRBD1 might be the D (5 bases). The germline V gene encodes CDR1 MDHEN and CDR2 SYDVKM. This CDR3 region has 17 residues. Trimming stripped 6 bases from V and 4 bases from J, with 22 bases between. CDR3 sequence: CASSTSASQGRNQPQHF. The CDR3 DNA reads as TGTGCCAGCAGCACATCGGCTTCGCAGGGAAGGAATCAGCCCCAGCATTTT.

The V and J genes are TRBV15 and TRBJ2-7; D uncertain. V dropped 4 bases and J dropped 3 bases, with 4 bases sitting between them. The CDR3 is 11 amino acids. From germline, CDR1 is LNHNV and CDR2 YYDKDF (reference sequence). Here the CDR3 DNA reads TGTGCCACCAGCACCGGCTACGAGCAGTACTTC. Its protein is CATSTGYEQYF.

V gene TRBV14 combines with J gene TRBJ1-6; TRBD1 aligns across 7 bases. The CDR3 is made up of 12 amino acids. V shed 6 bases, J shed 9 bases, and the junction held 2 bases outside the gene matches. Germline-derived CDR1 and CDR2 are SGHDN and FVKESK. The CDR3 reads CASRDRSSPLHF. The CDR3 DNA follows: TGTGCCAGCAGGGACAGGAGTTCACCCCTCCACTTT.

This clone was detected only once. This rearrangement joins TRBV5-1 to TRBJ2-5; no reliable D call. V lost 3 bases to trimming and J lost 5 bases, with 11 bases between them. From germline, CDR1 is SGHRS and CDR2 YFSETQ. This CDR3 has 13 amino acids. CDR3 in amino acids: CASSSPPRETQYF. The CDR3 region has the DNA TGCGCCAGCAGCTCACCCCCGAGGGAGACCCAGTACTTC.